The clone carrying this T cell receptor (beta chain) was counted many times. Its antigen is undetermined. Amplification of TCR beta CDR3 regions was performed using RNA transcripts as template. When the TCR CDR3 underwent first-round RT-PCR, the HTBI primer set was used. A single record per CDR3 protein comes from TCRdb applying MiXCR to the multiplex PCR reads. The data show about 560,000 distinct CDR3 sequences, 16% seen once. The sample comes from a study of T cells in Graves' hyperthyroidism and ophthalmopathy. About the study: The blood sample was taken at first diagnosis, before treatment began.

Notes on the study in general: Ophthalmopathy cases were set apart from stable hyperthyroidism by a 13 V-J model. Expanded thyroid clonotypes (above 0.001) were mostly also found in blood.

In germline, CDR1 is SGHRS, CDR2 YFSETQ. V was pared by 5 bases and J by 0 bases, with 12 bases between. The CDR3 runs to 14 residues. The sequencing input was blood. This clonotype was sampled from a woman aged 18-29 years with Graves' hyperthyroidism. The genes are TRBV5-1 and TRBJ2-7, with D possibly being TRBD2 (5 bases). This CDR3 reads CASSIARSSYEQYF. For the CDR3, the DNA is TGCGCCAGCAGTATAGCGAGGAGCTCCTACGAGCAGTACTTC.